This record covers a single T cell receptor (beta chain). This record comes from a study of technical replicates of blood from a handful of donors. CDR3 length: 16 amino acids. The V end was cut by 6 bases, the J end by 3 bases, with 20 bases between. Germline lookup yields CDR1 LGHNT and CDR2 FRNRAP. This table comes from immunoSEQ multiplex PCR, and its TCRdb copy is limited to in-frame clones, with some not included. The sample has fewer than 95,000 clones; 90% to 95% are singletons. The rearrangement links TRBV12-5 to TRBJ1-1; D unclear. Sample: T cells isolated from PBMCs. The TCR comes from a human donor in good health. This CDR3 is CASGHGSIFIYTEAFF. In nucleotides, the CDR3 is TGTGCTAGTGGCCACGGTTCGATTTTTATCTACACTGAAGCTTTCTTT.